This record covers a single TCR beta chain. The sort gate was single viable CD3+CD4+CD8-CD45RO+ cells for memory CD4+ T cells. Donors' CMV status reflects serum IgG against pp150, pp28, p38, p52. How the authors handled the data: After removing out-of-frame reads, over 2 million distinct TCRbeta sequences remained. Sequenced by immunoSEQ multiplex PCR; TCRdb stores in-frame clones only, minus some. Clonal size and the V and J genes are those of that table, whereas D and trimming came from the DNA. The sample shows approximately 30,000 clones, roughly 80% of them seen only once. Germline assignment: CDR1 GTSNPN and CDR2 SVGIG (reference sequence). V lost 4 bases to trimming and J lost 1 base, with 6 bases between them. The CDR3 covers 12 residues. This specimen comes from a study of memory CD4+ T cells and cytomegalovirus serostatus. Overall study: Donors were healthy Belgian adults, under ten CMV seropositive and around 23 seronegative.

This TCR came from an adult in good health and CMV-seronegative. Some clones in this sample may be carry-over from other donors' samples. The sequencing sample was made of memory CD4+ T cells from blood. V usage is TRBV30 and J usage is TRBJ2-3; D ambiguous. The CDR3 DNA reads as TGTGCCTGGATCCCCGGCACAGATACGCAGTATTTT. Translation gives CAWIPGTDTQYF.